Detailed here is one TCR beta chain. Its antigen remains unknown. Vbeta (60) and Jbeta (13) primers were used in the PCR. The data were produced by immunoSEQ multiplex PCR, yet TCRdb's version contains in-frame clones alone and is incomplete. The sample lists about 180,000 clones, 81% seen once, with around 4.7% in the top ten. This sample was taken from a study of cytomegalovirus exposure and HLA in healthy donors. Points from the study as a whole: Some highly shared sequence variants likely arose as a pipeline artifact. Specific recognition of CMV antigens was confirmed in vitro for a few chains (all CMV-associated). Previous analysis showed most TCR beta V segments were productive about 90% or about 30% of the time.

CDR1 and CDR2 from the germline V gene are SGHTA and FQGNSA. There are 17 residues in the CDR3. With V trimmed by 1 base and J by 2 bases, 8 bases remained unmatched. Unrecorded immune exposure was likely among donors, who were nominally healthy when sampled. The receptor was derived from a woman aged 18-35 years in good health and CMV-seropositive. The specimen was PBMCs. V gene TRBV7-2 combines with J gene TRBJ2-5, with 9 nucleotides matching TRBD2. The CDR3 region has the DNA TGTGCCAGCAGCTTAGGCCCGACGACTAGCGGACAAGAGACCCAGTACTTC. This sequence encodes CASSLGPTTSGQETQYF.